This TCR beta chain comes out of a study of CD8+CD57+ T cells in acquired aplastic anemia listed by TCRdb under 2018. Regarding the research as a whole: A mean of about 3.2 ug of DNA, ranging from about 0.19 to 27.4 ug, was extracted from sorted CD4+ and CD8+ cells. CD8+CD57+ expansion was defined as frequency above the mean frequency observed in healthy subjects. Here is what the overall study found, with its caveats: No significant difference in CD8+ Simpson's diversity was found between patients and healthy controls (P=0.060). Around 27 CD8+ CDR3 sequences were shared between patients and controls but appeared highly expressed in patients and within their immunodominant clones.

Concerning this clonotype: Its specific antigen is unknown. It has no much larger one-base neighbor in the sample; base qualities were not kept.

Via the germline V gene (reference sequence), CDR1 is LNHDA and CDR2 SQIVND. At the junction V is shortened by 6 bases and J by 0 bases, with 12 bases in between. CDR3 length: 15 amino acids, cysteine to phenylalanine. CDR3 DNA only is kept here, 45 bases in frame from base 1. Profiling of TCR beta VDJ combinations and CDR3 sequences used genomic DNA as the template. An Illumina HiSeq 2000 was used for TCR repertoire sequencing. Concerning the study's data processing: TRBV/TRBJ rearrangement plots, CDR3 size and DJ length profiles, and Simpson's diversity index were used to evaluate the repertoires. The immunodominant clone was defined as the most abundant DNA sequence in deep sequencing data. CDR3 amino acid sequences were checked for sharing across subjects and were also compared against the VDJdb database and published repertoires. The public reads were reanalyzed by TCRdb: fastp trimming at Q25, MiXCR alignment, in-frame beta chains only. One record per CDR3 amino acid sequence lists the most common genes and DNA. The V and J calls follow TCRdb's processing rather than the paper's. This sample gives under 250,000 distinct CDR3 sequences in total; around 45% of them show up just once. The top ten clonotypes cover over 7.5% of the sample.

Flow cytometry had shown CD8+CD57+ cell expansion in the patients selected for sequencing. Every patient had severe acquired aplastic anemia, diagnosed using the International Study of Aplastic Anemia and Agranulocytosis and Camitta criteria. Patients had received no therapy at the time of blood sampling. TCR repertoires of sorted CD4+ and CD8+ blood T cells from severe aplastic anemia patients and healthy subjects were deep-sequenced in the study. In the USA, patient enrollment took place under clinicaltrials.gov protocols 00001620, 01623167, 00001397, 00071045, 00081523 and 00961064. Ficoll-Paque density gradient centrifugation was used to isolate peripheral blood mononuclear cells. Before DNA was extracted, CD4+ and CD8+ T cells were sorted using either FACS or magnetic beads.

This receptor chain uses TRBV19 and TRBJ2-4; no D gene is confidently identified. This receptor was obtained from a human donor with aplastic anemia. Sequenced input: sorted CD4+, CD8+, or CD8+CD57+ T cells (not recorded which) from PBMCs. The nucleotide sequence is given as TGTGCCAGTAGAGGCCTAGATATAGCCAAAAACATTCAGTACTTC. The encoded protein is CASRGLDIAKNIQYF.